This entry lists 29 T cell receptor beta chains sequenced from one sample in a study of CD8 T cells in Susac syndrome. Random hexamers served to reverse transcribe about 0.5 to 1 ug RNA. TCRdb analysed the immunoSEQ multiplex PCR reads with MiXCR anew, one entry per CDR3 protein. The table lists approximately 230,000 distinct CDR3 sequences, around 93% of them singletons. Sequenced material: CD4+ T cells from PBMCs. The receptor set was obtained from a human donor with multiple sclerosis.

The rearrangement links TRBV7-9 to TRBJ2-7; 7 nucleotides align to TRBD1. V lost 1 base to trimming and J lost 6 bases; unmatched junction nucleotides: 3. The CDR3 length is 13 residues. CDR1 is SEHNR and CDR2 is FQNEAQ in the germline V gene (reference sequence). The CDR3 is CASSLGQGLEQYV. The CDR3 DNA reads as TGTGCCAGCAGCTTAGGACAGGGCCTCGAGCAGTACGTC.

This clonotype is a singleton in its sample. The V call is TRBV28, the J call TRBJ2-5; D is perhaps TRBD1 or TRBD2 (5 bases each). Germline lookup yields CDR1 MDHEN and CDR2 SYDVKM. The CDR3 runs to 14 residues. Trimming took 5 bases from V and 7 from J, leaving 17 bases between them. The CDR3, as DNA: TGTGCCAGCAGTCCGGGACGCCCCAAGCCGACCCAGTACTTC. As protein: CASSPGRPKPTQYF.

V is TRBV5-4 and J is TRBJ1-2, with unresolved D. The CDR3 totals 13 residues. Trimming took 0 bases from V and 2 from J, leaving 5 bases between them. Germline CDR1 is SGHNT and CDR2 is YYREEE (reference sequence). The CDR3 protein is CASSLGPNYGYTF. The CDR3 bases are TGTGCCAGCAGCTTGGGGCCAAACTATGGCTACACCTTC.

This chain connects TRBV11-3 to TRBJ1-1, with 7 nucleotides matching TRBD1. Germline CDR1 reads SGHNT; CDR2 reads YENEEA. The CDR3 contains 15 residues. V shed 5 bases and J 0 bases; nucleotides not matched to a gene: 6. DNA for the CDR3: TGTGCCAGCAGCCTGCGGGGACAGCTGAACACTGAAGCTTTCTTT. This encodes CASSLRGQLNTEAFF.

The CDR3 DNA follows: TGTGCCAGCAGTGGACAGGGTTCATCGGTTCAGTACTTC. The encoded protein is CASSGQGSSVQYF. The chain employs TRBV28 and TRBJ2-4; 8 bases are a match to TRBD1. This CDR3 has 13 residues. J lost 11 bases, V lost 5 bases, and 8 bases had no gene match. Germline V gives CDR1 MDHEN, CDR2 SYDVKM.

The chain has TRBV19 and TRBJ2-5; 10 bases line up with TRBD1. Trimming cost V 5 bases and J 5 bases; bases outside gene matches: 8. The CDR3 has 15 residues. Looked up from germline, CDR1 is LNHDA and CDR2 is SQIVND (reference sequence). CDR3 in DNA: TGTGCCAGTAGTCCAGGACAGGGGGGAAAGGAGACCCAGTACTTC. The encoded protein is CASSPGQGGKETQYF.

The V call is TRBV28, the J call TRBJ1-1; no reliable D call. V shed 6 bases and J shed 0 bases, with 17 bases lying between them. The germline gives CDR1 MDHEN, CDR2 SYDVKM. This CDR3 spans 16 amino acids. The CDR3 spells CASSPLEWVLNTEAFF. The CDR3 nucleotides read TGTGCCAGCAGCCCTTTGGAGTGGGTTTTGAACACTGAAGCTTTCTTT. Full variable domain (missing parts from reference TRBV28 and TRBJ1-1): DVKVTQSSRYLVKRTGEKVFLECVQDMDHENMFWYRQDPGLGLRLIYFSYDVKMKEKGDIPEGYSVSREKKERFSLILESASTNQTSMYLCASSPLEWVLNTEAFFGQGTRLTVV.

This clonotype was seen a single time. The gene calls are TRBV30 and TRBJ2-1; 9 positions agree with TRBD1. Gene TRBJ2-7 matches the end of the DNA better, so the J call may be wrong. Germline V lookup: CDR1 GTSNPN, CDR2 SVGIG (reference sequence). The CDR3 extends over 13 amino acids. In nucleotides, the CDR3 is TGTGCCTGGAGTGTAACAGGGGGCAGTGAGCAGTACGTC. Protein sequence: CAWSVTGGSEQYV.

The V gene is TRBV7-3, the J gene TRBJ2-7; weak D call: TRBD2 (5 bases). The CDR3 runs to 15 residues. Trimming removed 5 bases at V and 6 bases at J, with 20 bases between. CDR1 and CDR2 (germline): SGHTA, FQGTGA. CDR3 coding DNA: TGTGCCAGCAGCCCCCAGACGTACCGCCGGGGCGAGCAGTACTTC. Its translation is CASSPQTYRRGEQYF.

The genes are TRBV19 and TRBJ2-5, with D possibly TRBD1 on 6 matching bases. In germline, CDR1 is LNHDA, CDR2 SQIVND (reference sequence). The V end lost 8 bases, the J end lost 1 base, and 11 bases lay between the germline ends. This CDR3 is built from 13 residues. CDR3 in amino acids: CASGGGSQETQYF. CDR3 coding DNA: TGTGCCAGTGGGGGCGGCAGCCAAGAGACCCAGTACTTC.

The J gene is TRBJ1-5, the V gene TRBV20-1; a possible D gene is TRBD1 (5 bases). This CDR3 is built from 14 residues. CDR1 is DFQATT and CDR2 is SNEGSKA in the germline V gene (reference sequence). Trimming removed 6 bases from V and 2 bases from J, with 14 bases in between. CDR3 nucleotide sequence: TGCAGTGCGCGGGGGGGGGAGGGCAATCAGCCCCAGCATTTT. Protein: CSARGGEGNQPQHF.

J is TRBJ1-2 and V is TRBV20-1; 7 bases align to TRBD1. Germline V gene lookup returns CDR1 DFQATT and CDR2 SNEGSKA (reference sequence). This CDR3 spans 12 amino acids. The J segment lost 7 bases and the V segment lost 2 bases, leaving 4 bases of the junction unmatched. The CDR3 DNA is TGCAGTGCTAGACCAGGGGGTGGTGGCTACACCTTC. Its translation is CSARPGGGGYTF.

This sequence joins TRBV6-1 and TRBJ2-5; unclear D gene. The CDR3 is 14 amino acids. Germline CDR1 MNHNS, CDR2 SASEGT. V gave up 3 bases and J gave up 7 bases, with 15 bases separating them. The CDR3 DNA follows: TGTGCCAGCAGTGACTCAACTCCTTGGGGGACCCAGTACTTC. Protein product: CASSDSTPWGTQYF.

This sequence joins TRBV7-9 and TRBJ1-1; D is uncertain. This CDR3 contains 14 residues. Per the germline V gene, CDR1 is SEHNR and CDR2 is FQNEAQ (reference sequence). V dropped 0 bases and J dropped 5 bases, with 10 bases sitting between them. The CDR3 region is CASSLAIRETEAFF. As DNA, the CDR3 is TGTGCCAGCAGCTTAGCGATACGGGAAACTGAAGCTTTCTTT.

The V gene is TRBV7-9, the J gene TRBJ2-2, with D unresolved. This CDR3 is 14 amino acids long. Trimming left V 4 bases short and J 7 bases short, with 13 bases between. The germline gives CDR1 SEHNR, CDR2 FQNEAQ (reference sequence). CDR3 sequence reads: CASSSVSPSGELFF. CDR3 sequence (DNA): TGTGCCAGCAGCTCCGTGTCCCCCAGCGGGGAGCTGTTTTTT.

The chain is built from TRBV20-1 and TRBJ1-2, with no clear D. The length of the CDR3 is 14 residues. Germline CDR1 is DFQATT and CDR2 is SNEGSKA (reference sequence). V lost 6 bases and J lost 0, with 14 bases in between. CDR3 sequence: CSARRRASNYGYTF. CDR3 nucleotide sequence: TGCAGTGCGAGAAGGAGGGCTTCTAACTATGGCTACACCTTC.

The chain has TRBV7-6 and TRBJ1-3; 11 bases fit TRBD1. Looked up from germline, CDR1 is SGHVS and CDR2 is FNYEAQ. The V gene end was trimmed by 0 bases and the J gene end by 5 bases; junction bases not matched to a gene: 3. CDR3 size: 16 residues. The CDR3 sequence: CASSLAQDRGRNTIYF. The CDR3 DNA is TGTGCCAGCAGCTTAGCCCAGGACAGGGGGCGAAACACCATATATTTT.

This sequence joins TRBV5-6 and TRBJ2-7, with D hard to call. Trimming stripped 4 bases from V and 0 bases from J, with 11 bases between. Germline V CDR1 and CDR2: SGHDT, YYEEEE. The CDR3 is made up of 14 amino acids. This CDR3 reads CASSPTLGSYEQYV. CDR3 sequence (DNA): TGTGCCAGCAGCCCAACCCTAGGCTCCTACGAGCAGTACGTC.

This sequence joins TRBV29-1 and TRBJ1-1; 7 bases map to TRBD1. Trimming at V came to 0 bases and at J to 1 base, leaving 2 bases not matched to a gene. Germline loops: CDR1 SQVTM, CDR2 ANQGSEA. The CDR3 consists of 14 residues. CDR3 region: CSVEEGGRNTEAFF. CDR3 nucleotide sequence: TGCAGCGTTGAAGAAGGGGGCAGGAACACTGAAGCTTTCTTT. Variable domain in full (rest from reference TRBV29-1 and TRBJ1-1): SAVISQKPSRDICQRGTSLTIQCQVDSQVTMMFWYRQQPGQSLTLIATANQGSEATYESGFVIDKFPISRPNLTFSTLTVSNMSPEDSSIYLCSVEEGGRNTEAFFGQGTRLTVV.

The chain carries TRBV6-1 and TRBJ1-6, with 10 bases lining up with TRBD1. The junction had 9 bases not matched to a gene; V was cut back by 7 bases and J by 6 bases. The length of the CDR3 is 16 residues. Germline lookup yields CDR1 MNHNS and CDR2 SASEGT. CDR3 sequence (DNA): TGTGCCAGCAAGCGCCGGACAGGGGGTGGTAATTCACCCCTCCACTTT. Residues: CASKRRTGGGNSPLHF.

The chain employs TRBV6-5 and TRBJ1-1, with 8 nucleotides matching TRBD1. The CDR3 runs 14 residues. Germline trimming cut 4 bases from V and 7 bases from J; bases unmatched to any gene: 8. Looked up from germline, CDR1 is MNHEY and CDR2 is SVGAGI. CDR3 bases: TGTGCCAGCAGTTTTTCCCAGGGGGCCGGTGAAGCTTTCTTT. Translation gives CASSFSQGAGEAFF.

V and J are TRBV12-3 or TRBV12-4 and TRBJ2-2, with 7 bases identical to TRBD2. The CDR3 covers 15 residues. The trim removed 8 bases at V and 6 bases at J, leaving 12 bases unmatched. The CDR3 DNA follows: TGTGCCAGCGCATCAAGGACGGGGAGGGCCGGGGAGCTGTTTTTT. It is translated as CASASRTGRAGELFF.

The chain has TRBV3-1 and TRBJ2-1, with D hard to call. The V gene lost 0 bases and the J gene lost 10 bases, with 7 bases spanning the gap. The CDR3 consists of 12 residues. Germline V gene lookup returns CDR1 LGHDT and CDR2 YNNKEL (reference sequence). DNA of the CDR3: TGTGCCAGCAGCCAAGAAGGACCAGAGCAGTTCTTC. It encodes CASSQEGPEQFF.

The chain has TRBV7-2 and TRBJ1-2; D is perhaps TRBD1 (5 bases). Trimming shortened V by 3 bases and J by 3 bases, and 11 bases separated the two germline ends. This CDR3 has 14 residues. Germline V CDR1 and CDR2: SGHTA, FQGNSA. The CDR3: CASSFVRGDYGYTF. As DNA, the CDR3 is TGTGCCAGCAGCTTCGTAAGGGGTGACTATGGCTACACCTTC.

The V and J genes are TRBV12-3 or TRBV12-4 and TRBJ1-1, with 9 positions matching TRBD1. V dropped 6 bases and J dropped 1; count of bases not matched to a gene: 9. The CDR3 loop spans 16 amino acids. The CDR3 is CASSRSPGQGNTEAFF. CDR3 sequence (DNA): TGTGCCAGCAGCCGCAGCCCGGGACAGGGGAACACTGAAGCTTTCTTT.

The chain uses TRBV18 and TRBJ2-1; perhaps TRBD1 as D (6 bases). The CDR3 is 16 amino acids. Germline loops: CDR1 KGHSH, CDR2 LQKENI. V dropped 0 bases and J dropped 6 bases, with 15 bases sitting between them. CDR3 amino acids: CASSPPIQGSSNEQFF. The DNA for the CDR3 is TGTGCCAGCTCACCACCCATTCAGGGGAGTTCCAATGAGCAGTTCTTC.

This clonotype was detected only once. The chain recombines TRBV11-2 with TRBJ1-1; the D is unclear. Trimming removed 5 bases at V and 10 bases at J, with 11 bases between. This CDR3 is 11 amino acids long. Germline CDR1 reads SGHAT; CDR2 reads FQNNGV. The CDR3 region is CASSPILRAFF. In nucleotides, the CDR3 is TGTGCCAGCAGCCCCATCCTTAGAGCTTTCTTT.

This chain connects TRBV19 to TRBJ2-7, with 7 nucleotides matching TRBD1. Germline CDR1 is LNHDA and CDR2 is SQIVND (reference sequence). CDR3 length: 12 amino acids. V lost 4 bases, J lost 9 bases, and 6 bases stayed unmatched. Here the CDR3 reads CASSTKTGTQYF. The CDR3 coding sequence is TGTGCCAGTAGTACCAAGACAGGGACGCAGTACTTC.

The count of this clonotype is one. V is TRBV7-2 and J is TRBJ2-7; D remains unclear. This CDR3 contains 14 residues. V was clipped by 1 base and J by 2 bases, with 9 bases between them. Germline V gives CDR1 SGHTA, CDR2 FQGNSA. DNA of the CDR3: TGTGCCAGCAGCTTAGGAGCAGGTCCCTACGAGCAGTACGTC. It translates to CASSLGAGPYEQYV.